This TCR beta chain emerged from a study of T cells in tumors after PD-1 blockade. Study as a whole: Treatment was either pembrolizumab 200 mg every 3 weeks or cemiplimab 350 mg every 2 weeks. A subset received ongoing vismodegib 150 mg daily alongside anti-PD-1 therapy.

From germline, CDR1 is LGHDT and CDR2 YNNKEL (reference sequence). Trimming cost V 2 bases and J 6 bases, with 12 bases left between them. The CDR3 is 14 residues long. The repertoire was sequenced with immunoSEQ multiplex PCR; TCRdb's copy has only in-frame clones and lacks some. The sample has more than 14,000 clones, more than 65% seen once; the top ten hold about 23%. Sequencing used PBMCs, obtained after anti-PD-1 treatment. This sequence originates from a human donor with basal cell carcinoma. This rearrangement joins TRBV3-1 (or the pseudogene TRBV3-2) to TRBJ2-3; TRBD1 might be the D (5 bases). This CDR3 is CASSQNQGFDTQYF. CDR3 DNA: TGTGCCAGCAGCCAAAACCAGGGTTTTGATACGCAGTATTTT.